The 29 T cell receptor beta chains below were found in one sample sequenced in a study of beta chain features in type 1 diabetes. Study observations and caveats: Moderate but significant shortening of TCRB CDR3s was recorded in all four CD4+ subsets from Type 1 diabetes patients.

As every portion of the isolated RNA was reverse transcribed, the sequencing read expressed TCRB transcripts. Sequencing used immunoSEQ multiplex PCR; TCRdb keeps in-frame clones, though not all of them. This table holds 250,000 to 350,000 clones, approximately 16% found once. These TCRs are of unknown antigen specificity. The sequencing input was naive CD4+ T cells from blood. The receptors were gathered from a man aged 18 to 30 with type 1 diabetes.

The rearrangement uses TRBV5-6 and TRBJ2-5, with TRBD2 matching over 9 bases. V lost 4 bases and J lost 4; bases outside the gene matches: 2. This CDR3 spans 13 amino acids. The V gene's germline CDR1 is SGHDT and CDR2 YYEEEE. The CDR3 DNA is TGTGCCAGCAGCCCGACTAGCGGAGAGACCCAGTACTTC. As protein: CASSPTSGETQYF.

In DNA, the CDR3 is TGTGCCAGCCAGGGGGCAAGGGGAAACACCATATATTTT. It translates to CASQGARGNTIYF. This chain uses TRBV25-1 with TRBJ1-3, with 8 bases identical to TRBD1. J lost 4 bases, V lost 8 bases, and 4 bases had no gene match. The CDR3 totals 13 residues. Germline values: CDR1 MGHDK, CDR2 SYGVNS.

The J gene is TRBJ1-4, the V gene TRBV2, with a possible D match to TRBD1 (6 bases). Germline assignment: CDR1 SNHLY and CDR2 FYNNEI. The CDR3 runs to 16 residues. The V and J ends lost 4 bases and 0 bases respectively, with 12 bases between them. The CDR3 spells CASSGENRATNEKLFF. CDR3 DNA sequence: TGTGCCAGCAGTGGAGAGAACAGGGCAACTAATGAAAAACTGTTTTTT.

This clone was seen more than once but under ten times. Other DNA sequences in this specimen translate into the identical CDR3. In DNA form, the CDR3 reads TGTGCCAGCAGCTTGGGAGGGCTAGCGGAAGAGACCCAGTACTTC. It codes for CASSLGGLAEETQYF. The J gene is TRBJ2-5, the V gene TRBV5-4, with 7 nucleotides matching TRBD2. The V gene end was trimmed by 0 bases and the J gene end by 3 bases; junction bases not matched to a gene: 5. This CDR3 contains 15 residues. Germline assignment: CDR1 SGHNT and CDR2 YYREEE (reference sequence).

Points on this clone: The sample has other DNA sequences that encode this CDR3 too. The gene calls are TRBV7-2 and TRBJ2-1; 9 bases match TRBD1. CDR3 length: 14 residues. With 3 bases clipped from V and 5 bases from J, the junction kept 2 bases outside the gene matches. From germline, CDR1 is SGHTA and CDR2 FQGNSA. CDR3 coding DNA: TGTGCCAGCAGCTTTAGGACAGGGGACAATGAGCAGTTCTTC. Its protein is CASSFRTGDNEQFF. The full variable domain, completed using reference TRBV7-2 and TRBJ2-1, is GAGVSQSPSNKVTEKGKDVELRCDPISGHTALYWYRQSLGQGLEFLIYFQGNSAPDKSGLPSDRFSAERTGGSVSTLTIQRTQQEDSAVYLCASSFRTGDNEQFFGPGTRLTVL.

The J gene is TRBJ2-2, the V gene TRBV15, with D tentatively TRBD2 (6 bases). In germline, CDR1 is LNHNV, CDR2 YYDKDF (reference sequence). V dropped 0 bases and J dropped 7 bases, with 21 bases sitting between them. The CDR3 is made up of 18 amino acids. The CDR3 nucleotides are TGTGCCACCAGCAGAGATCGTCGCCGACTAGTCGCCGGCGGGGAGCTGTTTTTT. Encoded protein: CATSRDRRRLVAGGELFF.

This clone was found a few times. The chain links TRBV7-9 to TRBJ1-1, with D uncertain. Germline CDR1 SEHNR, CDR2 FQNEAQ (reference sequence). V lost 0 bases and J 10 bases, leaving 12 bases between the germline ends. The CDR3 loop spans 13 amino acids. The CDR3 bases are TGTGCCAGCAGCTTAGCGTCAGGAGGCGGAGCTTTCTTT. Its translation: CASSLASGGGAFF.

V usage is TRBV5-4 and J usage is TRBJ1-6; TRBD1 is a possible D gene (6 bases). The germline CDR1 and CDR2 sequences are SGHNT and YYREEE (reference sequence). This CDR3 region has 16 residues. V was clipped by 4 bases and J by 7 bases, with 18 bases between them. The CDR3 DNA reads TGTGCCAGCAGCCGATCCCAGGGGCAGTGGAATTCACCCCTCCACTTT. Translation: CASSRSQGQWNSPLHF.

This clone was detected only a few times. V gene TRBV7-2 combines with J gene TRBJ2-1; TRBD2 is a possible D gene (5 bases). V was pared by 6 bases and J by 6 bases, with 9 bases between. The CDR3 spans 12 residues. Germline V CDR1 and CDR2: SGHTA, FQGNSA. For the CDR3, the DNA is TGTGCCAGCAGTAAGGCGGGCAATGAGCAGTTCTTC. This sequence encodes CASSKAGNEQFF.

This clone has just a few counts. V usage is TRBV7-8 and J usage is TRBJ2-1; 7 bases fit TRBD2. The V segment lost 7 bases and the J segment 1 base; nucleotides outside the gene matches: 10. The CDR3 length is 16 residues. Germline V gene lookup returns CDR1 SGHVS and CDR2 FQNEAQ. DNA of the CDR3: TGTGCCAGCACCACACCTAGCGGCCTATCCTACAATGAGCAGTTCTTC. Its translation is CASTTPSGLSYNEQFF. Variable domain in full (rest from reference TRBV7-8 and TRBJ2-1): GAGVSQSPRYKVAKRGQDVALRCDPISGHVSLFWYQQALGQGPEFLTYFQNEAQLDKSGLPSDRFFAERPEGSVSTLKIQRTQQEDSAVYLCASTTPSGLSYNEQFFGPGTRLTVL.

This clone was found a few times. The chain has TRBV7-8 and TRBJ2-7; D is uncertain. V was cut by 1 base and J by 2 bases, with 12 bases left in between. From germline, CDR1 is SGHVS and CDR2 FQNEAQ. The CDR3 runs to 15 residues. The CDR3 protein is CASSLVGGGPYEQYF. Written as DNA, the CDR3 is TGTGCCAGCAGCTTAGTCGGTGGTGGGCCCTACGAGCAGTACTTC.

This clone has more than one count but fewer than ten. The J gene is TRBJ2-1, the V gene TRBV5-1; perhaps TRBD2 as D (7 bases). The CDR3 is 15 amino acids. Germline loops: CDR1 SGHRS, CDR2 YFSETQ. V gave up 3 bases and J gave up 6 bases, with 16 bases separating them. The CDR3 DNA reads as TGCGCCAGCAGCTGGGGGCTAGCGGACTTCAATGAGCAGTTCTTC. Amino acid sequence: CASSWGLADFNEQFF.

V usage is TRBV5-6 and J usage is TRBJ2-3, with 8 bases fitting TRBD2. Germline CDR1 reads SGHDT; CDR2 reads YYEEEE. V dropped 6 bases and J dropped 3; count of bases not matched to a gene: 3. This CDR3 spans 13 amino acids. The CDR3 DNA follows: TGTGCCAGCACCGCGGGAGGTACAGATACGCAGTATTTT. Translation: CASTAGGTDTQYF.

This clone has just a few counts. This chain links TRBV9 with TRBJ2-1, with D uncertain. The CDR3 contains 13 residues. Looked up from germline, CDR1 is SGDLS and CDR2 is YYNGEE. V lost 2 bases and J 6 bases, leaving 9 bases between the germline ends. The CDR3 here is CASSVLSVNEQFF. Written as DNA, the CDR3 is TGTGCCAGCAGCGTCCTCTCGGTCAATGAGCAGTTCTTC.

The V gene is TRBV30, the J gene TRBJ2-7; tentative D call: TRBD2 (6 bases). V lost 1 base, J lost 0 bases, and 13 bases lay in between. The length of the CDR3 is 15 residues. Germline CDR1 and CDR2: GTSNPN and SVGIG (reference sequence). The CDR3 region has the DNA TGTGCCTGGAGTGGCGGGGCACTCAGCTCCTACGAGCAGTACTTC. It encodes CAWSGGALSSYEQYF.

This clone was seen a few times. The chain joins TRBV23-1 to TRBJ2-5; 7 bases line up with TRBD2. Being an ORF, TRBV23-1 has a function that is uncertain. The junction had 12 bases not matched to a gene; V was cut back by 3 bases and J by 5 bases. CDR3 length: 16 residues. DNA for the CDR3: TGCGCCAGCAGTCACCCCGCGGGGGAGACCAGGGAGACCCAGTACTTC. Protein sequence: CASSHPAGETRETQYF.

The rearrangement joins TRBV11-2 to TRBJ1-3; maybe TRBD1 (5 bases). V lost 8 bases and J 0 bases, leaving 11 bases between the germline ends. The CDR3 totals 14 residues. Germline CDR1 reads SGHAT; CDR2 reads FQNNGV. DNA of the CDR3: TGTGCCAGCGGGGCAGGATTCTCTGGAAACACCATATATTTT. Protein sequence: CASGAGFSGNTIYF.

This clone appeared a few times. The chain uses TRBV18 and TRBJ2-1; 7 positions agree with TRBD2. V shed 6 bases, J shed 4 bases, and the junction held 6 bases outside the gene matches. The CDR3 runs 14 residues. The germline V gene has CDR1 KGHSH and CDR2 LQKENI. The CDR3 nucleotides are TGTGCCAGCTCCTGGGAGGGCAATTACAATGAGCAGTTCTTC. Translating gives CASSWEGNYNEQFF. The full variable domain, completed using reference TRBV18 and TRBJ2-1, is NAGVMQNPRHLVRRRGQEARLRCSPMKGHSHVYWYRQLPEEGLKFMVYLQKENIIDESGMPKERFSAEFPKEGPSILRIQQVVRGDSAAYFCASSWEGNYNEQFFGPGTRLTVL.

This clone was counted a few times. This chain connects TRBV9 to TRBJ2-2; the D gene is possibly TRBD1 (5 bases). V was clipped by 0 bases and J by 2 bases, with 14 bases between them. Germline loops: CDR1 SGDLS, CDR2 YYNGEE. The CDR3 runs to 17 residues. CDR3 residues: CASSVAGWQGNTGELFF. The CDR3 DNA is TGTGCCAGCAGCGTAGCGGGTTGGCAGGGTAACACCGGGGAGCTGTTTTTT.

This chain links TRBV29-1 with TRBJ2-5, with 12 bases fitting TRBD2. V was pared by 6 bases and J by 5 bases, with 7 bases of the junction left unmatched. Germline CDR1 is SQVTM and CDR2 is ANQGSEA. CDR3 length: 14 amino acids. The CDR3 sequence is CSVPSGGGGETQYF. The CDR3 region has the DNA TGCAGCGTGCCTAGCGGGGGGGGCGGGGAGACCCAGTACTTC.

V usage is TRBV4-3 and J usage is TRBJ2-7, with D possibly being TRBD1 (6 bases). Trimming cost V 4 bases and J 7 bases, with 11 bases left between them. CDR1 LGHNA and CDR2 YSLEER come from the germline V gene. The CDR3 totals 12 residues. The CDR3 bases are TGCGCCAGCAGCCCACAGGGCAAAGAGCAGTACTTC. Its translation: CASSPQGKEQYF.

The V gene is TRBV18, the J gene TRBJ2-2; D unresolved. Germline V gene lookup returns CDR1 KGHSH and CDR2 LQKENI. Trimming took 5 bases from V and 1 from J, leaving 5 bases between them. The CDR3 totals 13 residues. CDR3 bases: TGTGCCAGCTCAGAACAGAACACCGGGGAGCTGTTTTTT. This codes for CASSEQNTGELFF.

This clone was seen a single time. J is TRBJ1-5 and V is TRBV19, with 10 bases aligning to TRBD1. The V and J ends lost 5 bases and 6 bases, in that order; junction bases with no gene match: 7. This CDR3 has 15 amino acids. The V gene's germline CDR1 is LNHDA and CDR2 SQIVND (reference sequence). Here the CDR3 reads CASSPGTGAGQPQHF. The CDR3 region has the DNA TGTGCCAGTAGTCCCGGGACAGGGGCGGGTCAGCCCCAGCATTTT.

This clone was counted a few times. The rearrangement uses TRBV18 and TRBJ2-7; D not certain. The V and J ends lost 1 base and 2 bases respectively, with 12 bases between them. This CDR3 contains 15 residues. Germline CDR1 reads KGHSH; CDR2 reads LQKENI. CDR3 nucleotide sequence: TGTGCCAGCTCACCACGGGCCTATATACCCTACGAGCAGTACTTC. As protein: CASSPRAYIPYEQYF.

J is TRBJ1-5 and V is TRBV6-6; D is undetermined. V lost 7 bases and J 5 bases, leaving 12 bases between the germline ends. The CDR3 runs 13 residues. Germline CDR1 is MNHNY and CDR2 is SVGAGI (reference sequence). The CDR3 reads CASNNKEDQPQHF. The DNA for the CDR3 is TGTGCCAGCAACAACAAGGAGGATCAGCCCCAGCATTTT.

The chain recombines TRBV5-6 with TRBJ1-2; TRBD1 might be the D (6 bases). V was pared by 3 bases and J by 3 bases, with 9 bases between. This CDR3 is 13 amino acids long. Per germline, CDR1 SGHDT and CDR2 YYEEEE. This CDR3 is CASSSQGDYGYTF. DNA for the CDR3: TGTGCCAGCAGCTCACAGGGAGACTATGGCTACACCTTC.

The V call is TRBV19, the J call TRBJ2-1; TRBD2 matches 9 bases. The germline gives CDR1 LNHDA, CDR2 SQIVND (reference sequence). This CDR3 has 15 residues. V lost 8 bases, J lost 3 bases, and 8 bases stayed unmatched. CDR3 protein: CASQLAGAGYNEQFF. CDR3 bases: TGTGCCAGTCAATTAGCGGGAGCGGGCTACAATGAGCAGTTCTTC. The full variable domain, completed using reference TRBV19 and TRBJ2-1, is DGGITQSPKYLFRKEGQNVTLSCEQNLNHDAMYWYRQDPGQGLRLIYYSQIVNDFQKGDIAEGYSVSREKKESFPLTVTSAQKNPTAFYLCASQLAGAGYNEQFFGPGTRLTVL.

J is TRBJ2-7 and V is TRBV27; 7 bases match TRBD1. Germline values: CDR1 MNHEY, CDR2 SMNVEV (reference sequence). The CDR3 runs 16 residues. With V trimmed by 2 bases and J by 1 base, 8 bases remained unmatched. CDR3 sequence: CASSLGLTGRSYEQYF. Written as DNA, the CDR3 is TGTGCCAGCAGTTTAGGTCTGACAGGGCGTTCCTACGAGCAGTACTTC.

This clone was detected only a few times. The rearrangement uses TRBV18 and TRBJ2-6; 13 positions match TRBD2. The V gene end was trimmed by 3 bases and the J gene end by 2 bases; junction bases not matched to a gene: 1. Looked up from germline, CDR1 is KGHSH and CDR2 is LQKENI. The CDR3 has 17 residues. The CDR3 bases are TGTGCCAGCTCACCTGGGACTAGCGGGACTGGGGCCAACGTCCTGACTTTC. Its protein is CASSPGTSGTGANVLTF.